This TCR beta chain was sequenced for a study of blood T cells in healthy people across ages. Notes on the study in general: Per million T cells, TCR beta diversity dropped about linearly as age rose. With naive T cell percentage, TCR beta diversity showed a strong correlation.

About this clonotype: Antigen: not known.

Sample-barcoded 5' priming and a J-beta primer mix drove a second PCR of roughly 6 to 12 cycles. One entry per CDR3 protein, called by TCRdb with MiXCR from the 5' RACE reads. The sample records 850,000 to 1,000,000 distinct CDR3 sequences, roughly 50% being singletons. Trimming stripped 4 bases from V and 2 bases from J, with 12 bases between. The germline gives CDR1 MNHNS, CDR2 SASEGT. CDR3 length: 15 residues. Each donor's blood draw was ten milliliters of peripheral blood. No fewer than 7 million PBMCs went into each sample. This TCR came from an older woman in good health. Input material: blood. The chain is built from TRBV6-1 and TRBJ1-5; D gene ambiguous. The CDR3 DNA is TGTGCCAGCAGTGTTGGGGATTTTGGCAATCAGCCCCAGCATTTT. Amino acids: CASSVGDFGNQPQHF.